These 9 T cell receptor beta chains originate from one sample sequenced in a study of blood T cells in healthy people across ages. It was with a sample-barcoded 5' primer and a J-beta primer mix that a second PCR of about 6 to 12 cycles was run. Using its own MiXCR run on the 5' RACE reads, TCRdb lists one record per CDR3 protein. The table lists around 800,000 distinct CDR3 sequences, around two fifths of them singletons, with around 21% in the top ten. Material for sequencing was blood. The receptors shown here come from a man aged 60-69 years in good health.

V and J are TRBV3-1 and TRBJ1-1; 7 bases are a match to TRBD1. CDR3 length equals 14 residues. V lost 4 bases to trimming and J lost 4 bases; unmatched junction nucleotides: 6. Germline assignment: CDR1 LGHDT and CDR2 YNNKEL (reference sequence). CDR3 bases: TGTGCCAGCAGCCGCGGACAGGATTTCACTGAAGCTTTCTTT. Protein: CASSRGQDFTEAFF.

This clonotype occurred a few times. A much larger clone sits a single nucleotide away, making a read error possible. J is TRBJ2-5 and V is TRBV7-2; D possibly corresponds to TRBD2 (5 bases). The length of the CDR3 is 16 residues. V was clipped by 0 bases and J by 11 bases, with 22 bases between them. Germline V gene sequence: CDR1 SGHTA, CDR2 FQGNSA. The CDR3 DNA reads as TGTGCCAGCAGCTTAGCCGACCCCGGGATCGGTAATGAGCAGTACTTC. Encoded protein: CASSLADPGIGNEQYF.

The chain recombines TRBV25-1 with TRBJ2-3, with TRBD1 matching over 7 bases. CDR1 and CDR2 from the germline V gene are MGHDK and SYGVNS. The junction had 2 bases not matched to a gene; V was cut back by 6 bases and J by 2 bases. This CDR3 has 13 residues. The DNA for the CDR3 is TGTGCCAGCAGAGACAGGGTCACAGATACGCAGTATTTT. Protein product: CASRDRVTDTQYF.

V gene TRBV24-1 combines with J gene TRBJ2-3; 7 nucleotides agree with TRBD1. This CDR3 is built from 12 residues. The V segment lost 4 bases and the J segment 8 bases; nucleotides outside the gene matches: 2. Germline V gene sequence: CDR1 KGHDR, CDR2 SFDVKD. The CDR3 nucleotides read TGTGCCACCAGTGACGAGGGGGCTACGCAGTATTTT. Translation: CATSDEGATQYF.

This rearrangement joins TRBV15 to TRBJ2-3; perhaps TRBD1 as D (5 bases). Germline CDR1 and CDR2: LNHNV and YYDKDF (reference sequence). The CDR3 covers 14 residues. The V end lost 0 bases, the J end lost 7 bases, and 11 bases lay between the germline ends. Written as DNA, the CDR3 is TGTGCCACCAGCAGAGATTCCCAGGGTTATACGCAGTATTTT. This sequence encodes CATSRDSQGYTQYF.

This chain connects TRBV2 to TRBJ2-1; 14 bases map to TRBD2. The CDR3 has 14 residues. Trimming at V came to 6 bases and at J to 6 bases, leaving 1 base not matched to a gene. Germline assignment: CDR1 SNHLY and CDR2 FYNNEI. The CDR3 DNA sequence: TGTGCCAGCAGGGGGACTAGCGGGGGCAATGAGCAGTTCTTC. Its translation is CASRGTSGGNEQFF.

The genes are TRBV18 and TRBJ1-5, with 8 bases matching TRBD1. The CDR3 has 16 residues. The germline CDR1 and CDR2 sequences are KGHSH and LQKENI. Losses at the gene ends were 6 bases for V and 5 bases for J; bases not matched to a gene: 12. The CDR3 here is CASSQGNDRGDQPQHF. As DNA, the CDR3 is TGTGCCAGCTCTCAGGGTAATGACAGGGGCGATCAGCCCCAGCATTTT.

V is TRBV12-3 or TRBV12-4 and J is TRBJ2-5, with D possibly called TRBD1 or TRBD2 (7 bases each). The V end was cut by 3 bases, the J end by 11 bases, with 19 bases between. The CDR3 is 14 residues long. In DNA form, the CDR3 reads TGTGCCAGCAGTTTTGTGACAGGGAGGGGTGCGCAGTACTTC. This gives the protein CASSFVTGRGAQYF.

This clonotype was seen more than once but under ten times. The rearrangement links TRBV24-1 to TRBJ2-5; no clear D. Germline CDR1 and CDR2: KGHDR and SFDVKD. With 3 bases removed from V and 5 bases from J, the gap between germline ends came to 12 bases. There are 14 residues in the CDR3. The CDR3 coding sequence is TGTGCCACCAGTGATACCAAGACGTCGGAGACCCAGTACTTC. The encoded protein is CATSDTKTSETQYF.